Following are 2 T cell receptor beta chains from one sample sequenced in a study of T cells in Graves' hyperthyroidism and ophthalmopathy. There were TCR beta CDR3 regions amplified from RNA transcripts. TCR CDR3 underwent first-round RT-PCR with the HTBI primer set. TCRdb re-called the multiplex PCR reads through MiXCR, storing one row per CDR3 protein. Among about 410,000 distinct CDR3 sequences listed, about 15% were seen once. Sequencing was carried out using blood. These receptors came from a man in his late teens or twenties with Graves' ophthalmopathy.

This clonotype was detected many times. The chain carries TRBV24-1 and TRBJ2-7, with 10 bases lining up with TRBD1. Germline V gives CDR1 KGHDR, CDR2 SFDVKD. V trimming: 4 bases; J trimming: 5 bases; junction bases outside the gene matches: 7. CDR3 length equals 15 residues. CDR3 loop: CATSDPGTGDHEQYF. In DNA, the CDR3 is TGTGCCACCAGTGACCCCGGGACAGGGGACCACGAGCAGTACTTC.

Note on this clonotype: A read error is possible here, since a much larger clone lies one base away. This chain joins TRBV5-1 and TRBJ2-1, with D possibly matching TRBD1 (5 bases). Germline V CDR1 and CDR2: SGHRS, YFSETQ. There are 11 residues in the CDR3. Deletions cut 5 bases from V and 5 bases from J, with 5 bases between. As DNA, the CDR3 is TGCGCCAGCAGAGGGGACAATGAGCAGTTCTTC. It encodes CASRGDNEQFF. Looking up the rest from reference TRBV5-1 and TRBJ2-1 gives the full variable domain: KAGVTQTPRYLIKTRGQQVTLSCSPISGHRSVSWYQQTPGQGLQFLFEYFSETQRNKGNFPGRFSGRQFSNSRSEMNVSTLELGDSALYLCASRGDNEQFFGPGTRLTVL.